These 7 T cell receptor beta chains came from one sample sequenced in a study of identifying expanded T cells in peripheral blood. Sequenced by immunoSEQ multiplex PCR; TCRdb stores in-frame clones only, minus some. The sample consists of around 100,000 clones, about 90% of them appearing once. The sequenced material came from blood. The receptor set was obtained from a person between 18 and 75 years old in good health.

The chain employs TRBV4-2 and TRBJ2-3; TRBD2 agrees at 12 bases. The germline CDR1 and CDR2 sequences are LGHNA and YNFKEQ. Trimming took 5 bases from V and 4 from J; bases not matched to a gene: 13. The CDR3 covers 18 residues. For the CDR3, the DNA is TGTGCCAGCAGCTTGGGCCTAGCGGGGGGGCCTCGGTCAGATACGCAGTATTTT. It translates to CASSLGLAGGPRSDTQYF.

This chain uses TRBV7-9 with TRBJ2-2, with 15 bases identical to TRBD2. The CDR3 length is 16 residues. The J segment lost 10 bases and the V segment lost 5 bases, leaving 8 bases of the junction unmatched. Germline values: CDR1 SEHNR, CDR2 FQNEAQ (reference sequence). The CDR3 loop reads CASSPWTSGRAAELFF. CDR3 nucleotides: TGTGCCAGCAGCCCCTGGACTAGCGGGAGGGCCGCGGAGCTGTTTTTT. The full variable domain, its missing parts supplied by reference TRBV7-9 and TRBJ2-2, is DTGVSQNPRHKITKRGQNVTFRCDPISEHNRLYWYRQTLGQGPEFLTYFQNEAQLEKSRLLSDRFSAERPKGSFSTLEIQRTEQGDSAMYLCASSPWTSGRAAELFFGEGSRLTVL.

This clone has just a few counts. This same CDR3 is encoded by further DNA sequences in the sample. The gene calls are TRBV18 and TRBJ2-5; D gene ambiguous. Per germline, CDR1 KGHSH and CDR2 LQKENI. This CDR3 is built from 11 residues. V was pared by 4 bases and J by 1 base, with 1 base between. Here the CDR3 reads CASSLQETQYF. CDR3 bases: TGTGCCAGCTCACTCCAAGAGACCCAGTACTTC. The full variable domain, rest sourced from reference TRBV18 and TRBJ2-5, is NAGVMQNPRHLVRRRGQEARLRCSPMKGHSHVYWYRQLPEEGLKFMVYLQKENIIDESGMPKERFSAEFPKEGPSILRIQQVVRGDSAAYFCASSLQETQYFGPGTRLLVL.

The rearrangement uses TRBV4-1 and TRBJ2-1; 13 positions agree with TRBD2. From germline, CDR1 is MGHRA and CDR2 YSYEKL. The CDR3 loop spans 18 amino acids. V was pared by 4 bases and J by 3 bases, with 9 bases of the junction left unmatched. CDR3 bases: TGCGCCAGCAGCCGAGTAACTAGCGGGGGGGCTTTCTACAATGAGCAGTTCTTC. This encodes CASSRVTSGGAFYNEQFF.

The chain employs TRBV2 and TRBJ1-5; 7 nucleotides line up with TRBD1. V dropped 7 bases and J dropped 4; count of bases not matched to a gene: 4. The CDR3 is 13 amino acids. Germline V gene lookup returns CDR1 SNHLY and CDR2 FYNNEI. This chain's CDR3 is CASTGQVNQPQHF. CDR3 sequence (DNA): TGTGCCAGCACCGGACAGGTTAATCAGCCCCAGCATTTT.

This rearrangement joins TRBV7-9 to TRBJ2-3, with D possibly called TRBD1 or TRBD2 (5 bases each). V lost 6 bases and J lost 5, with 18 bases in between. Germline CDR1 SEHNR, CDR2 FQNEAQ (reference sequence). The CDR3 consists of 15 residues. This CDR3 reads CASSRAGTQGDTQYF. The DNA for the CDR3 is TGTGCCAGCAGTCGAGCCGGGACCCAGGGAGATACGCAGTATTTT.

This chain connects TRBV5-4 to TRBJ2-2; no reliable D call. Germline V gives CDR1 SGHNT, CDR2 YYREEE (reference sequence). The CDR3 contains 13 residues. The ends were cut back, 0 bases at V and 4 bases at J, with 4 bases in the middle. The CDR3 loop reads CASSLGATGELFF. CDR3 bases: TGTGCCAGCAGCTTGGGAGCCACCGGGGAGCTGTTTTTT.